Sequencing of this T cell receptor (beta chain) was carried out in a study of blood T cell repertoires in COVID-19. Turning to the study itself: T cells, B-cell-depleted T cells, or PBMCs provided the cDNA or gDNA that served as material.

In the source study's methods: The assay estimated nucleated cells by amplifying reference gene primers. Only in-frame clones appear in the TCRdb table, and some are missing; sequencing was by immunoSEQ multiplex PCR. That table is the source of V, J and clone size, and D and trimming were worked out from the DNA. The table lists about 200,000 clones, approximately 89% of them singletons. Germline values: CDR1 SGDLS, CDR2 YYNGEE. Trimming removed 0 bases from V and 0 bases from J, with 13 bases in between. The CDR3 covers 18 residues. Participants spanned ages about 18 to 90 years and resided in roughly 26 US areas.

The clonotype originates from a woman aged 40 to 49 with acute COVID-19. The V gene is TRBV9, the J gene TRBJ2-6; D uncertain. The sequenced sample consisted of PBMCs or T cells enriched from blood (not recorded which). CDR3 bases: TGTGCCAGCAGCGTAGATGGCGGTATGAGCTCTGGGGCCAACGTCCTGACTTTC. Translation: CASSVDGGMSSGANVLTF.